The 19 T cell receptor beta chains below were found in one sample sequenced in a study of T cells expressing NK-cell markers. Reanalyzing the 5' RACE reads, TCRdb keeps one entry per CDR3 protein, without DNA. The repertoire table contains a few hundred thousand distinct CDR3 sequences. The sequenced material came from blood T cells: a sorted CD56 or NKG2C T cell subset, CD4+ or CD8+ T cells, or bulk PBMC T cells (not recorded which). The receptors derive from a man younger than 30 in good health.

The rearrangement links TRBV19 to TRBJ1-6; TCRdb returns TRBD1, unconfirmable since there is no DNA. CDR3 length: 14 residues. From germline, CDR1 is LNHDA and CDR2 SQIVND (reference sequence). The CDR3: CASTTPTDNSPLHF.

Here the CDR3 reads CAISETVLGNQPQHF. V gene TRBV10-3 combines with J gene TRBJ1-5. Germline V lookup: CDR1 ENHRY, CDR2 SYGVKD. The CDR3 loop spans 15 amino acids.

The J gene is TRBJ2-7, the V gene TRBV20-1; checking the TCRdb D call of TRBD2 is not possible without DNA. The V gene's germline CDR1 is DFQATT and CDR2 SNEGSKA (reference sequence). The CDR3 sequence is 13 residues long. CDR3 amino acids: CSTTSGGKYEQYF.

The gene calls are TRBV12-3 or TRBV12-4 and TRBJ1-5; the D call of TRBD1 rests on TCRdb alone, since no DNA is present to check it. This CDR3 comprises 14 residues. The CDR3 sequence: CASTEGQYNQPQHF.

V gene TRBV20-1 combines with J gene TRBJ2-1; the D gene TCRdb calls, TRBD2, cannot be checked with no DNA. Germline CDR1 reads DFQATT; CDR2 reads SNEGSKA (reference sequence). The CDR3 runs to 17 residues. The CDR3 reads CSARLYMGLAGANEQFF.

The chain combines TRBV7-9 with TRBJ2-5; lacking DNA, the TRBD2 call made by TCRdb goes unchecked. Per the germline V gene, CDR1 is SEHNR and CDR2 is FQNEAQ (reference sequence). This CDR3 spans 17 amino acids. The CDR3 sequence is CAGSGALQRIKQETQYF.

This chain joins TRBV27 and TRBJ2-2. Looked up from germline, CDR1 is MNHEY and CDR2 is SMNVEV (reference sequence). The CDR3 is 11 amino acids. The CDR3 spells CASSQAGELFF.

The rearrangement uses TRBV7-2 and TRBJ2-7; without DNA, the TCRdb call of TRBD1 cannot be checked. The germline gives CDR1 SGHTA, CDR2 FQGNSA. CDR3 length: 14 residues. The CDR3 sequence is CASSLELAGGEQYF.

The chain employs TRBV12-3 or TRBV12-4 and TRBJ2-7; with no DNA, the TCRdb D assignment of TRBD2 cannot be verified. The CDR3 is 15 residues long. The CDR3 region is CASRGHSRDNYEQYF.

The rearrangement links TRBV7-8 to TRBJ1-5. The CDR3 has 16 residues. CDR1 SGHVS and CDR2 FQNEAQ come from the germline V gene. CDR3 sequence: CASSLVIQEYNQPQHF.

The chain is built from TRBV12-3 or TRBV12-4 and TRBJ2-7. The CDR3 has 14 residues. The CDR3 sequence: CASSLGFSIDEQYF.

This chain joins TRBV5-4 and TRBJ2-1; TCRdb proposes TRBD2, but this gene call is untestable without DNA. This CDR3 region has 14 residues. CDR1 and CDR2 (germline): SGHNT, YYREEE (reference sequence). This CDR3 reads CASSFLAGGNEQFF.

This sequence joins TRBV5-1 and TRBJ2-5; TCRdb picks TRBD2, but there is no DNA to check that call. The CDR3 contains 17 residues. The germline CDR1 and CDR2 sequences are SGHRS and YFSETQ. CDR3 in amino acids: CASSTGLHTSMGETQYF.

J is TRBJ2-3 and V is TRBV11-3; as DNA is missing, the TRBD2 call by TCRdb cannot be tested. Germline V lookup: CDR1 SGHNT, CDR2 YENEEA. The CDR3 has 21 residues. CDR3 amino acids: CASSLVFLAGGLLHSTDTQYF.

The chain has TRBV12-3 or TRBV12-4 and TRBJ2-1. This CDR3 region has 11 residues. CDR3 residues: CASSFGNEQFF.

The gene calls are TRBV6-5 and TRBJ1-1. The CDR3 consists of 14 residues. Germline V CDR1 and CDR2: MNHEY, SVGAGI. This chain's CDR3 is CASIGREGNTEAFF.

The chain employs TRBV10-2 and TRBJ2-2; TCRdb calls TRBD1, which cannot be checked without DNA. Germline CDR1 WSHSY, CDR2 SAAADI. The CDR3 contains 15 residues. The CDR3 protein is CASSDQGTNTGELFF.

This rearrangement joins TRBV5-1 to TRBJ2-7; the D gene TCRdb calls, TRBD2, cannot be checked with no DNA. The CDR3 runs to 15 residues. The germline V gene encodes CDR1 SGHRS and CDR2 YFSETQ. This CDR3 reads CASSLERTRNYEQYF.

The chain has TRBV7-9 and TRBJ2-7; the D gene TCRdb calls, TRBD1, cannot be checked with no DNA. Germline CDR1 is SEHNR and CDR2 is FQNEAQ (reference sequence). The CDR3 is 13 amino acids. CDR3 loop: CASSADRMGEQYF.